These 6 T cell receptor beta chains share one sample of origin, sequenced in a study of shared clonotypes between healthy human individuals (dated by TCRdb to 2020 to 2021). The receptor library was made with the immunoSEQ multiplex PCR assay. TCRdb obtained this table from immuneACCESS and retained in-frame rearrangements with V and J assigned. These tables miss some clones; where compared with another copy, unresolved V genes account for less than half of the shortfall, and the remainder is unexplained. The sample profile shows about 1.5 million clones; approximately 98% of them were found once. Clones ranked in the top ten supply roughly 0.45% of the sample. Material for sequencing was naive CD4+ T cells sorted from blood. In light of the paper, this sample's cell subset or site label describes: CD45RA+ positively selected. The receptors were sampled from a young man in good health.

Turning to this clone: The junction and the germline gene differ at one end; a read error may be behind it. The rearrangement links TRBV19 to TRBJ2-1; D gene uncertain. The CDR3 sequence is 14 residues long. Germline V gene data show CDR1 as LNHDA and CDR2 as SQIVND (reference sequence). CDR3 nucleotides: TGTGCCAGTGGCCCCGAGATCTCCCACAATGAGCAGTTCTTC. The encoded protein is CASGPEISHNEQFF.

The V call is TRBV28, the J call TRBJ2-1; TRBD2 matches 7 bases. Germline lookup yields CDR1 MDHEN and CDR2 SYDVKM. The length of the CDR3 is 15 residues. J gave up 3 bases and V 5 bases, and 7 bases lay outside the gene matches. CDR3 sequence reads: CASSPLAEVYNEQFF. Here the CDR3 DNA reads TGTGCCAGCAGTCCGCTAGCGGAGGTCTACAATGAGCAGTTCTTC. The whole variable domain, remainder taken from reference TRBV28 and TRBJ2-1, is DVKVTQSSRYLVKRTGEKVFLECVQDMDHENMFWYRQDPGLGLRLIYFSYDVKMKEKGDIPEGYSVSREKKERFSLILESASTNQTSMYLCASSPLAEVYNEQFFGPGTRLTVL.

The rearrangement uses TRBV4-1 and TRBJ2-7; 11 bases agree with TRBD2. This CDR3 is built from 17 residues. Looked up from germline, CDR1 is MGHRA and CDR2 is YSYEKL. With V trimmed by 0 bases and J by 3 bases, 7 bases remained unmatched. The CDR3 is CASSQDLLAGVSYEQYF. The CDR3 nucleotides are TGCGCCAGCAGCCAAGATCTACTAGCGGGAGTTAGCTACGAGCAGTACTTC.

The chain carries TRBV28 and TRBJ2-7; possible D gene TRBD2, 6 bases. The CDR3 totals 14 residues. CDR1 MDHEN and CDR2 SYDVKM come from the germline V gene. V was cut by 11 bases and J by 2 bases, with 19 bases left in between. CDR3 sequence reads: CALSAGLMAYEQYF. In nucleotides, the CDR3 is TGTGCCCTCTCAGCGGGTTTAATGGCCTACGAGCAGTACTTC.

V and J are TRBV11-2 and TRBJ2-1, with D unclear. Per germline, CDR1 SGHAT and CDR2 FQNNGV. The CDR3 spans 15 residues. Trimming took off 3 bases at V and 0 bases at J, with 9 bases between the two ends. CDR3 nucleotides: TGTGCCAGCAGCTTTCGGGTAGGCTCCTACAATGAGCAGTTCTTC. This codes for CASSFRVGSYNEQFF.

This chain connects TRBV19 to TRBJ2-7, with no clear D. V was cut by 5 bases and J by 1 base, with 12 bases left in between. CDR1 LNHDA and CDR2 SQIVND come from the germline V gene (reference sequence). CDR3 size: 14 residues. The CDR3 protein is CASSPRAGSYEQYF. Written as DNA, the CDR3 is TGTGCCAGTAGTCCCCGGGCTGGTTCCTACGAGCAGTACTTC. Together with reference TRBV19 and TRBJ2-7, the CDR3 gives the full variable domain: DGGITQSPKYLFRKEGQNVTLSCEQNLNHDAMYWYRQDPGQGLRLIYYSQIVNDFQKGDIAEGYSVSREKKESFPLTVTSAQKNPTAFYLCASSPRAGSYEQYFGPGTRLTVT.